This T cell receptor (beta chain) was found in a study of T cell clonality in common variable immunodeficiency. Findings and limits, study-wide: Authors noted CVID clonality's cause needs subpopulation repertoire sequencing. In common variable immunodeficiency, TCR beta chains reportedly carried fewer deletions and N-nucleotide insertions. CVID subjects shared fewer TCRbeta clones than healthy controls did.

Most patients and controls had Caucasian heritage. CVID subjects were neither ill nor on immunomodulatory or immunosuppressive medication at sampling. The germline V gene encodes CDR1 KGHSH and CDR2 LQKENI. The CDR3 has 14 residues. Trimming cost V 0 bases and J 9 bases; bases outside gene matches: 5. This clone was counted many times. As yet, its antigen is unknown. Sequencing ends 3 residues short of the CDR3 end; the germline J gene provides the rest. The assay was immunoSEQ multiplex PCR, and TCRdb's table has in-frame clones only and misses some. The repertoire shows tens of thousands of clones, none seen only once; the top ten take over 25%.

The receptor's source is a human donor with common variable immunodeficiency. The sequenced sample consisted of peripheral blood mononuclear cells. This chain uses TRBV18 with TRBJ2-1, with 7 positions matching TRBD1. The CDR3: CASSPPKGGGEQFF. The sequenced part of the CDR3 DNA is TGTGCCAGCTCACCACCGAAAGGGGGCGGTGAG.